Listed below are T cell receptor beta chains from one sample, sequenced in a study of CD8 T cells in ankylosing spondylitis. TCRdb re-analysed the 5' RACE reads in MiXCR, keeping a single row per CDR3 protein. The profile covers under 950,000 distinct CDR3 sequences, with 15% to 20% appearing a single time and around 19% taken by the ten largest. Sequenced: blood, either unsorted or a sorted T cell fraction (not recorded which). The source is a male donor with ankylosing spondylitis. Both conserved end residues are part of each CDR3. The D gene is left open where the match is weak. Some rows mark clone size as missing; the rest say once, few, many or name a class of expanded clone.

d_gene,v_gene,abundance,j_gene,CDR3aa,CDR3nt
NA,TRBV10-3,NA,TRBJ2-7,CAISDHDRYPSSYEQYF,TGTGCCATCAGTGACCATGACAGGTACCCTTCATCCTACGAGCAGTACTTC
NA,TRBV6-2/TRBV6-3,NA,TRBJ1-5,CASRERIQPQHF,TGTGCCAGCAGGGAAAGGATTCAGCCCCAGCATTTT
TRBD2,TRBV28,NA,TRBJ2-1,CASSFLAGGSDEQFF,TGTGCCAGCAGTTTTTTAGCGGGAGGTTCGGATGAGCAGTTCTTC
NA,TRBV7-8,few,TRBJ2-2,CASSLAYVSTGELFF,TGTGCCAGCAGCTTAGCGTATGTGAGCACCGGGGAGCTGTTTTTT
NA,TRBV5-5,few,TRBJ1-5,CASSFGQNSNQPQHF,TGTGCCAGCAGTTTTGGACAGAATAGCAATCAGCCCCAGCATTTT
TRBD1,TRBV20-1,NA,TRBJ1-4,CSARKGTANEKLFF,TGCAGTGCACGAAAGGGGACAGCTAATGAAAAACTGTTTTTT
NA,TRBV12-3/TRBV12-4,NA,TRBJ2-7,CASSLGVVPYEQYF,TGTGCCAGCAGTTTAGGAGTGGTGCCCTACGAGCAGTACTTC
NA,TRBV12-3/TRBV12-4,NA,TRBJ1-1,CASNTQELAEAFF,TGTGCCAGCAATACACAGGAATTAGCTGAAGCTTTCTTT
NA,TRBV20-1,NA,TRBJ1-5,CSARTGQFDQPQHF,TGCAGTGCTAGAACTGGACAGTTCGATCAGCCCCAGCATTTT
NA,TRBV7-9,NA,TRBJ2-1,CASSYQEASEQFF,TGTGCCAGCAGCTACCAGGAGGCCTCTGAGCAGTTCTTC
NA,TRBV20-1,few,TRBJ2-7,CSARGRQLYEQYF,TGCAGTGCTAGAGGAAGACAGCTCTACGAGCAGTACTTC
NA,TRBV10-3,few,TRBJ2-7,CATSYSGPSVAYEQYF,TGTGCCACAAGTTATTCAGGGCCCAGCGTCGCCTACGAGCAGTACTTC
TRBD2,TRBV29-1,NA,TRBJ2-1,CSLTSGSYNEQFF,TGCAGCCTCACTAGCGGGAGTTACAATGAGCAGTTCTTC
TRBD1,TRBV28,NA,TRBJ1-5,CASSVQGNQPQHF,TGTGCCAGCAGCGTACAGGGGAATCAGCCCCAGCATTTT
NA,TRBV7-9,NA,TRBJ2-7,CASSLVENEQYF,TGTGCCAGCAGCTTAGTAGAAAACGAGCAGTACTTC
NA,TRBV20-1,NA,TRBJ2-7,CSASFGTTYEQYF,TGCAGTGCTAGTTTTGGGACGACCTACGAGCAGTACTTC
NA,TRBV20-1,NA,TRBJ2-1,CSASGSEGARSYNEQFF,TGCAGTGCTAGCGGGAGCGAAGGGGCCCGATCGTACAATGAGCAGTTCTTC
NA,TRBV20-1,NA,TRBJ2-5,CSATDLGETQYF,TGCAGTGCCACGGACTTAGGGGAGACCCAGTACTTC
NA,TRBV20-1,few,TRBJ2-2,CSARSGLTGELFF,TGCAGTGCTAGGTCCGGACTCACCGGGGAGCTGTTTTTT
TRBD2,TRBV5-1,few,TRBJ2-7,CASSLAPGGREQYF,TGCGCCAGCAGCTTGGCACCGGGGGGGCGAGAGCAGTACTTC
NA,TRBV27,few,TRBJ2-7,CASSLGADYLYEQYF,TGTGCCAGCAGTTTGGGGGCAGACTACCTATACGAGCAGTACTTC
NA,TRBV7-8,NA,TRBJ2-5,CASSLNPGPGETQYF,TGTGCCAGCAGCTTAAATCCCGGTCCTGGAGAGACCCAGTACTTC
NA,TRBV9,many,TRBJ1-1,CASSVRAGKNTEAFF,TGTGCCAGCAGCGTTAGGGCAGGGAAGAACACTGAAGCTTTCTTT
TRBD1,TRBV4-1,NA,TRBJ2-7,CASSHAPGQEYEQYF,TGCGCCAGCAGCCATGCCCCGGGACAGGAGTACGAGCAGTACTTC
NA,TRBV20-1,once,TRBJ2-3,CSARLADTQYF,TGCAGTGCTAGACTAGCTGATACGCAGTATTTT
NA,TRBV9,many,TRBJ2-7,CASSVVDSAYEQYF,TGTGCCAGCAGCGTAGTAGACAGCGCCTACGAGCAGTACTTC